Shown below are 31 T cell receptor beta chains from a single sample sequenced in a study of T cell responses to AZD1222 COVID-19 vaccine (dated by TCRdb to the early 2020s). This specimen's time point label, interpreted: about 28 days (+/-7) after the second vaccine dose. Library preparation was by the immunoSEQ multiplex PCR assay. Not all clones reach the TCRdb copy of this immuneACCESS table, which keeps in-frame sequences only. Checked studies attribute under half of the gap to unresolved V genes and leave the rest unexplained. Present in this sample are 170,000 or so clones, almost 90% of which were seen just once. The top ten clonotypes cover around a tenth of the sample. The specimen comprised peripheral blood, sampled 28 days after the second AZD1222 dose. The receptors were sampled from an adult who received the AZD1222 COVID-19 vaccine.

The rearrangement joins TRBV20-1 to TRBJ1-5; D unclear. This CDR3 is 11 amino acids long. Germline-derived CDR1 and CDR2 are DFQATT and SNEGSKA (reference sequence). Trimming took off 6 bases at V and 11 bases at J, with 14 bases between the two ends. For the CDR3, the DNA is TGCAGTGCGATTTCCAATCAAGCCCAGCATTTT. Translation: CSAISNQAQHF.

The CDR3 region is CASSLVGQTMNTEAFF. The CDR3 DNA reads TGCGCCAGCAGCTTGGTAGGACAAACGATGAACACTGAAGCTTTCTTT. The chain has TRBV5-1 and TRBJ1-1; perhaps TRBD1 as D (5 bases). CDR3 length: 16 residues. V was cut by 0 bases and J by 0 bases, with 12 bases left in between. Per the germline V gene, CDR1 is SGHRS and CDR2 is YFSETQ.

This sequence joins TRBV2 and TRBJ2-3; the D gene is possibly TRBD1 (6 bases). CDR1 is SNHLY, CDR2 FYNNEI, per germline. CDR3 length: 14 residues. Trimming cost V 7 bases and J 2 bases, with 13 bases left between them. The CDR3 reads CASNLWGLTDTQYF. CDR3 nucleotide sequence: TGTGCCAGCAATTTGTGGGGGCTCACAGATACGCAGTATTTT.

V and J are TRBV6-5 and TRBJ2-1; tentatively, D is TRBD2 (5 bases). Germline CDR1 MNHEY, CDR2 SVGAGI. Trimming left V 7 bases short and J 4 bases short, with 11 bases between. The CDR3 has 13 residues. In DNA form, the CDR3 reads TGTGCCAGCAACCCCGGAGGTTACAATGAGCAGTTCTTC. Amino acid sequence: CASNPGGYNEQFF.

The chain joins TRBV4-1 to TRBJ2-1; D might be TRBD2 (5 bases). The V gene's germline CDR1 is MGHRA and CDR2 YSYEKL. The CDR3 length is 17 residues. Trimming pared 0 bases from V and 3 bases from J, leaving 15 bases between. Here the CDR3 reads CASSQESPGSLYNEQFF. CDR3 in DNA: TGCGCCAGCAGCCAAGAATCTCCGGGGTCTCTCTACAATGAGCAGTTCTTC.

The rearrangement joins TRBV19 to TRBJ1-5; TRBD1 agrees at 9 bases. This CDR3 comprises 18 residues. V shed 7 bases and J 6 bases; nucleotides not matched to a gene: 19. Germline CDR1 and CDR2: LNHDA and SQIVND (reference sequence). Here the CDR3 DNA reads TGTGCCAGTACCTCGGACAGGGGAAGGCTATCGGGGGGTCAGCCCCAGCATTTT. This translates into CASTSDRGRLSGGQPQHF.

The chain uses TRBV2 and TRBJ1-4; TRBD1 matches 8 bases. The CDR3 totals 14 residues. Unmatched junction bases numbered 4, after V lost 6 bases and J lost 4 bases. Per germline, CDR1 SNHLY and CDR2 FYNNEI. The CDR3 DNA reads TGTGCCAGCAGAGTGACAGGGGATAATGAAAAACTGTTTTTT. Amino acid sequence: CASRVTGDNEKLFF.

The gene calls are TRBV7-9 and TRBJ1-2; D is unclear. Trimming took 4 bases from V and 3 from J, leaving 6 bases between them. The CDR3 extends over 12 amino acids. CDR1 and CDR2 from the germline V gene are SEHNR and FQNEAQ (reference sequence). CDR3 protein: CASSSADYGYTF. DNA for the CDR3: TGTGCCAGCAGCTCAGCAGACTATGGCTACACCTTC.

V is TRBV19 and J is TRBJ1-6; D is possibly TRBD1 (6 bases). The V end was cut by 5 bases, the J end by 0 bases, with 11 bases between. Germline V gene lookup returns CDR1 LNHDA and CDR2 SQIVND (reference sequence). This CDR3 is 16 amino acids long. The CDR3 loop is CASSGGRSSYNSPLHF. The CDR3 DNA reads TGTGCCAGTAGTGGGGGCCGGAGCTCCTATAATTCACCCCTCCACTTT.

The rearrangement joins TRBV25-1 to TRBJ1-3; D is perhaps TRBD1 (5 bases). V was shortened by 4 bases and J by 0 bases, with 13 bases between the two germline ends. The CDR3 runs to 16 residues. CDR1 and CDR2 (germline): MGHDK, SYGVNS. DNA for the CDR3: TGTGCCAGCAGTGGGGGACGGACTAACTCTGGAAACACCATATATTTT. Its translation: CASSGGRTNSGNTIYF.

V usage is TRBV25-1 and J usage is TRBJ1-3; D may be TRBD1 (5 bases). Per germline, CDR1 MGHDK and CDR2 SYGVNS. V lost 0 bases and J 3 bases, leaving 6 bases between the germline ends. This CDR3 region has 14 residues. The CDR3 sequence: CASSEYRDGNTIYF. In nucleotides, the CDR3 is TGTGCCAGCAGTGAATACAGGGATGGAAACACCATATATTTT.

The CDR3 DNA is TGCGCCAGCAGCCAAGATCCGGGGAATCCGAATCAGCCCCAGCATTTT. This translates into CASSQDPGNPNQPQHF. The gene calls are TRBV4-1 and TRBJ1-5; D not certain. Germline V gene data show CDR1 as MGHRA and CDR2 as YSYEKL. Trimming pared 0 bases from V and 4 bases from J, leaving 13 bases between. The CDR3 has 16 amino acids.

The V and J genes are TRBV20-1 and TRBJ2-7; D ambiguous. Between the trimmed V and J ends, which lost 3 bases and 2 bases, there was a span of 14 bases. This CDR3 spans 14 amino acids. Germline lookup yields CDR1 DFQATT and CDR2 SNEGSKA (reference sequence). This CDR3 reads CSASKDGQTYEQYF. In DNA, the CDR3 is TGCAGTGCTAGTAAGGACGGCCAGACCTACGAGCAGTACTTC.

This clone is a singleton in its sample. The V call is TRBV7-3, the J call TRBJ1-5; no definite D call. CDR3 length equals 13 residues. Germline V CDR1 and CDR2: SGHTA, FQGTGA. The V end lost 3 bases, the J end lost 5 bases, and 8 bases lay between the germline ends. The CDR3 DNA reads TGTGCCAGCAGCTTGAATATGCATCAGCCCCAGCATTTT. Encoded protein: CASSLNMHQPQHF. Together with reference TRBV7-3 and TRBJ1-5, the CDR3 gives the full variable domain: GAGVSQTPSNKVTEKGKYVELRCDPISGHTALYWYRQSLGQGPEFLIYFQGTGAADDSGLPNDRFFAVRPEGSVSTLKIQRTERGDSAVYLCASSLNMHQPQHFGDGTRLSIL.

Remarks on this clone: In the same sample, other DNA sequences code for this CDR3. The V gene is TRBV9, the J gene TRBJ1-3, with D uncertain. The ends were cut back, 2 bases at V and 0 bases at J, with 6 bases in the middle. The CDR3 consists of 14 residues. Germline CDR1 is SGDLS and CDR2 is YYNGEE. The CDR3 DNA reads as TGTGCCAGCAGCGTTGGGATCTCTGGAAACACCATATATTTT. It specifies CASSVGISGNTIYF.

The chain uses TRBV6-5 and TRBJ1-2; 9 bases are shared with TRBD1. Germline loops: CDR1 MNHEY, CDR2 SVGAGI. This CDR3 has 13 residues. J gave up 6 bases and V 7 bases, and 6 bases lay outside the gene matches. CDR3 bases: TGTGCCAGCACCCGGACAGGGGCCGATGGCTACACCTTC. Residues: CASTRTGADGYTF.

V usage is TRBV3-1 (or the pseudogene TRBV3-2) and J usage is TRBJ2-7, with 8 bases matching TRBD1. V was clipped by 4 bases and J by 1 base; unmatched bases: 9. Germline CDR1 reads LGHDT; CDR2 reads YNNKEL (reference sequence). The CDR3 is 16 amino acids. CDR3 loop: CASSPDRALGSYEQYF. Written as DNA, the CDR3 is TGTGCCAGCAGCCCGGACAGGGCCTTGGGGTCCTACGAGCAGTACTTC.

This clone was seen only a few times. V is TRBV29-1 and J is TRBJ1-1, with D unclear. The germline V and J ends were trimmed by 4 bases and 0 bases, with 6 bases remaining between them. CDR1 and CDR2 (germline): SQVTM, ANQGSEA. The CDR3 contains 12 residues. For the CDR3, the DNA is TGCAGCGTTGGAATGTTGAACACTGAAGCTTTCTTT. Protein sequence: CSVGMLNTEAFF.

This clone was picked up one time. The chain carries TRBV6-4 and TRBJ1-1; possibly TRBD1 for D (5 bases). V was clipped by 6 bases and J by 11 bases, with 19 bases between them. The CDR3 loop spans 13 amino acids. Germline CDR1 is MRHNA and CDR2 is SNTAGT. The CDR3 loop is CASRIVPGGWAFF. The CDR3 DNA follows: TGTGCCAGCAGGATAGTCCCGGGGGGTTGGGCTTTCTTT.

The gene calls are TRBV7-2 and TRBJ1-2; D is possibly TRBD1 (6 bases). There are 15 residues in the CDR3. V was pared by 5 bases and J by 3 bases, with 16 bases between. Germline-derived CDR1 and CDR2 are SGHTA and FQGNSA. The CDR3 DNA is TGTGCCAGCAGCCTAACGGACGGGGGGCACTATGGCTACACCTTC. Its translation is CASSLTDGGHYGYTF.

V usage is TRBV29-1 and J usage is TRBJ1-1; D is unresolved. Per germline, CDR1 SQVTM and CDR2 ANQGSEA. V lost 6 bases and J 7 bases, leaving 15 bases between the germline ends. The CDR3 covers 12 residues. The CDR3 DNA reads TGCAGCGTCACGCGGGGAAAGGGTGAAGCTTTCTTT. Amino acid sequence: CSVTRGKGEAFF.

The V and J genes are TRBV28 and TRBJ2-1, with a weak D call TRBD1 (6 bases). The CDR3 loop spans 11 amino acids. V shed 6 bases and J shed 10 bases, with 10 bases lying between them. Germline V gene data show CDR1 as MDHEN and CDR2 as SYDVKM. The CDR3 here is CASSPGGEQFF. The CDR3 DNA sequence: TGTGCCAGCAGCCCTGGGGGCGAGCAGTTCTTC. The full variable domain, rest sourced from reference TRBV28 and TRBJ2-1, is DVKVTQSSRYLVKRTGEKVFLECVQDMDHENMFWYRQDPGLGLRLIYFSYDVKMKEKGDIPEGYSVSREKKERFSLILESASTNQTSMYLCASSPGGEQFFGPGTRLTVL.

CDR3 coding DNA: TGTGCCAGCAGCCCCCACGGGGATGAAGCTTTCTTT. Translation: CASSPHGDEAFF. The chain uses TRBV7-8 and TRBJ1-1; D remains ambiguous. Germline lookup yields CDR1 SGHVS and CDR2 FQNEAQ. V was trimmed by 5 bases and J by 7 bases, leaving 11 bases between them. The CDR3 is made up of 12 amino acids.

The V gene is TRBV19, the J gene TRBJ2-5, with 8 bases fitting TRBD1. The germline CDR1 and CDR2 sequences are LNHDA and SQIVND (reference sequence). CDR3 length equals 13 residues. V trimming: 8 bases; J trimming: 4 bases; junction bases outside the gene matches: 6. CDR3 DNA sequence: TGTGCCAGTGGACAGGGAAGGGGAGAGACCCAGTACTTC. It translates to CASGQGRGETQYF.

The chain employs TRBV5-8 and TRBJ1-1; D gene ambiguous. This CDR3 has 14 residues. Between the trimmed V and J ends, which lost 2 bases and 3 bases, there was a span of 11 bases. Germline assignment: CDR1 SGHTS and CDR2 YDEGEE. The CDR3 DNA follows: TGTGCCAGCAGCTTAAGGACGGTGTACACTGAAGCTTTCTTT. This sequence encodes CASSLRTVYTEAFF.

The chain recombines TRBV10-3 with TRBJ1-5; perhaps TRBD1 as D (5 bases). Germline CDR1 reads ENHRY; CDR2 reads SYGVKD. The CDR3 covers 15 residues. Deletions cut 1 base from V and 6 bases from J, with 13 bases between. CDR3 coding DNA: TGTGCCATCAGTGAGTTACCCAGGGAAGTTCAGCCCCAGCATTTT. Translation gives CAISELPREVQPQHF.

The V gene is TRBV29-1, the J gene TRBJ2-5; TRBD2 matches 8 bases. Germline-derived CDR1 and CDR2 are SQVTM and ANQGSEA. The length of the CDR3 is 13 residues. With 7 bases clipped from V and 5 bases from J, the junction kept 9 bases outside the gene matches. DNA for the CDR3: TGCAGCGGGAGCGGGGGCCCCTGGGAGACCCAGTACTTC. Residues: CSGSGGPWETQYF.

V and J are TRBV5-5 and TRBJ2-5; 7 bases fit TRBD2. CDR1 SGHKS and CDR2 YYEKEE come from the germline V gene (reference sequence). V shed 0 bases, J shed 1 base, and the junction held 0 bases outside the gene matches. This CDR3 has 14 amino acids. CDR3 nucleotides: TGTGCCAGCAGCTTGGCGGGGGGCCAAGAGACCCAGTACTTC. Translation: CASSLAGGQETQYF.

In its sample, this clone was seen once. The chain employs TRBV4-2 and TRBJ2-7; no clear D gene. V was cut by 0 bases and J by 0 bases, with 15 bases left in between. Germline V lookup: CDR1 LGHNA, CDR2 YNFKEQ. CDR3 length: 17 amino acids. The CDR3 DNA follows: TGTGCCAGCAGCCAAGACGTAGGACGGTTGAGCTCCTACGAGCAGTACTTC. Residues: CASSQDVGRLSSYEQYF.

V is TRBV19 and J is TRBJ1-2; unclear D gene. V was cut by 4 bases and J by 2 bases, with 11 bases left in between. CDR1 LNHDA and CDR2 SQIVND come from the germline V gene (reference sequence). This CDR3 is 14 amino acids long. CDR3: CASSTQTPNYGYTF. The CDR3, as DNA: TGTGCCAGTAGTACCCAGACACCGAACTATGGCTACACCTTC.

The chain joins TRBV18 to TRBJ1-1; 7 nucleotides match TRBD1. The CDR3 loop spans 17 amino acids. The ends lost 2 bases at V and 0 bases at J; junction bases unmatched: 9. Germline V gene sequence: CDR1 KGHSH, CDR2 LQKENI. CDR3 in amino acids: CASSPGRRGGVNTEAFF. For the CDR3, the DNA is TGTGCCAGCTCACCAGGGCGCAGGGGGGGAGTGAACACTGAAGCTTTCTTT.